A single sample is the source of the 24 T cell receptor beta chains below, sequenced in a study of shared clonotypes between healthy human individuals. Generated by immunoSEQ multiplex PCR, the TCRdb table keeps only in-frame clones and is missing some. Of under 850,000 clones in the sample, approximately 72% were seen once. The material sequenced was memory CD4+ T cells sorted from blood. Specified subset: CD45RA-negative fraction. The receptors shown here come from a woman in her 30s in good health.

This clone has just a few counts. The rearrangement links TRBV2 to TRBJ1-2, with TRBD1 identical over 11 bases. This CDR3 has 15 amino acids. Germline V lookup: CDR1 SNHLY, CDR2 FYNNEI. V dropped 6 bases and J dropped 0; count of bases not matched to a gene: 3. The CDR3 DNA follows: TGTGCCAGCAGAGGACAGGGGGCGGCTAACTATGGCTACACCTTC. This translates into CASRGQGAANYGYTF. Complete variable domain (other parts from reference TRBV2 and TRBJ1-2): EPEVTQTPSHQVTQMGQEVILRCVPISNHLYFYWYRQILGQKVEFLVSFYNNEISEKSEIFDDQFSVERPDGSNFTLKIRSTKLEDSAMYFCASRGQGAANYGYTFGSGTRLTVV.

V usage is TRBV4-1 and J usage is TRBJ1-2; D ambiguous. V lost 4 bases and J 4 bases, leaving 16 bases between the germline ends. There are 15 residues in the CDR3. The V gene's germline CDR1 is MGHRA and CDR2 YSYEKL. DNA for the CDR3: TGCGCCAGCAGCCTCACGCCGCCAGTACTCTATGGCTACACCTTC. Translated: CASSLTPPVLYGYTF.

The V and J genes are TRBV5-1 and TRBJ1-5; the match to TRBD1 covers 10 bases. CDR1 and CDR2 from the germline V gene are SGHRS and YFSETQ. The CDR3 consists of 16 residues. V dropped 3 bases and J dropped 6; count of bases not matched to a gene: 9. CDR3 region: CASSWGDRGQGQPQHF. DNA for the CDR3: TGCGCCAGCAGCTGGGGAGACAGGGGGCAGGGTCAGCCCCAGCATTTT.

The V call is TRBV5-4, the J call TRBJ1-2; D unclear. The length of the CDR3 is 12 residues. The V and J ends lost 4 bases and 4 bases respectively, with 8 bases between them. Germline-derived CDR1 and CDR2 are SGHNT and YYREEE (reference sequence). The CDR3 loop reads CASSGDGYGYTF. CDR3 bases: TGTGCCAGCAGCGGGGATGGCTATGGCTACACCTTC.

This clone has only a few counts. The gene calls are TRBV19 and TRBJ1-5; 8 bases align to TRBD1. V shed 10 bases, J shed 5 bases, and the junction held 7 bases outside the gene matches. CDR1 and CDR2 (germline): LNHDA, SQIVND (reference sequence). This CDR3 is built from 13 residues. DNA for the CDR3: TGTGCCACCGGACAGGGTATCGATCAGCCCCAGCATTTT. This codes for CATGQGIDQPQHF.

This clone was seen only once. This rearrangement joins TRBV6-5 to TRBJ1-2, with no clear D. The CDR3 has 15 residues. Per the germline V gene, CDR1 is MNHEY and CDR2 is SVGAGI. The V and J ends lost 7 bases and 0 bases respectively, with 15 bases between them. Here the CDR3 DNA reads TGTGCCAGCATCTCGAGGCGAAATGCTAACTATGGCTACACCTTC. Translating gives CASISRRNANYGYTF.

This clone was seen at least ten times. Germline and junction disagree at one end, which may indicate a read error. The chain joins TRBV6-5 to TRBJ1-4; 9 bases are a match to TRBD1. This CDR3 is built from 15 residues. Germline values: CDR1 MNHEY, CDR2 SVGAGI. CDR3 in DNA: TGTGCCAGCAGGCCGGGACAGGGAACTCATGAAAAACTGTTTTTT. Amino acid sequence: CASRPGQGTHEKLFF.

The J gene is TRBJ1-5, the V gene TRBV19; perhaps TRBD1 as D (5 bases). The V end was cut by 5 bases, the J end by 3 bases, with 14 bases between. The CDR3 totals 15 residues. Germline-derived CDR1 and CDR2 are LNHDA and SQIVND (reference sequence). In nucleotides, the CDR3 is TGTGCCAGTAGTGGTATGGCCAGGGACAATCAGCCCCAGCATTTT. The encoded protein is CASSGMARDNQPQHF.

The V and J genes are TRBV18 and TRBJ2-1, with 7 bases that match TRBD2. Germline V gene lookup returns CDR1 KGHSH and CDR2 LQKENI. This CDR3 has 17 residues. V lost 3 bases and J lost 2; bases outside the gene matches: 10. This chain's CDR3 is CASSPFLAGDTYNEQFF. The CDR3 coding sequence is TGTGCCAGCTCACCCTTCTTAGCGGGCGATACCTACAATGAGCAGTTCTTC.

The chain uses TRBV28 and TRBJ2-1; TRBD2 is a possible D gene (5 bases). Germline V CDR1 and CDR2: MDHEN, SYDVKM. The CDR3 runs to 11 residues. V lost 7 bases, J lost 7 bases, and 8 bases lay in between. This chain's CDR3 is CASNPGNEQFF. The CDR3 nucleotides are TGTGCCAGCAACCCGGGGAATGAGCAGTTCTTC.

J is TRBJ1-5 and V is TRBV19, with D unresolved. This CDR3 has 16 amino acids. Trimming took 5 bases from V and 0 from J, leaving 14 bases between them. Germline lookup yields CDR1 LNHDA and CDR2 SQIVND (reference sequence). The chain's CDR3 is CASSAREVPSNQPQHF. The CDR3 DNA is TGTGCCAGTAGTGCCCGGGAGGTACCTAGCAATCAGCCCCAGCATTTT.

V is TRBV28 and J is TRBJ2-7, with 8 bases identical to TRBD2. Trimming at V came to 3 bases and at J to 6 bases, leaving 1 base not matched to a gene. The germline CDR1 and CDR2 sequences are MDHEN and SYDVKM. CDR3 size: 12 residues. CDR3 bases: TGTGCCAGCAGTTTGCGGGAGGTCGAGCAGTACTTC. Translating it yields CASSLREVEQYF.

V usage is TRBV9 and J usage is TRBJ2-1; TRBD2 aligns across 7 bases. The trim removed 0 bases at V and 0 bases at J, leaving 6 bases unmatched. The CDR3 is made up of 17 amino acids. From germline, CDR1 is SGDLS and CDR2 YYNGEE. CDR3 sequence reads: CASSVESRELSYNEQFF. The CDR3 coding sequence is TGTGCCAGCAGCGTAGAGTCGCGGGAGCTCTCCTACAATGAGCAGTTCTTC.

The chain combines TRBV28 with TRBJ2-7, with 8 bases lining up with TRBD1. V lost 5 bases and J lost 0; bases outside the gene matches: 6. The germline V gene has CDR1 MDHEN and CDR2 SYDVKM. This CDR3 region has 15 residues. Written as DNA, the CDR3 is TGTGCCAGCAGTAAACCGGGACAGGACTCCTACGAGCAGTACTTC. This translates into CASSKPGQDSYEQYF.

V is TRBV6-5 and J is TRBJ2-7, with D possibly being TRBD2 (5 bases). Germline V gives CDR1 MNHEY, CDR2 SVGAGI. This CDR3 is built from 14 residues. V was pared by 7 bases and J by 0 bases, with 13 bases between. The CDR3 sequence is CASTPGGLSYEQYF. CDR3 nucleotides: TGTGCCAGCACCCCCGGAGGCCTCTCCTACGAGCAGTACTTC.

The genes are TRBV6-5 and TRBJ1-4; TRBD1 matches at 7 bases. The CDR3 sequence is 13 residues long. CDR1 and CDR2 from the germline V gene are MNHEY and SVGAGI. V lost 4 bases and J lost 9; bases outside the gene matches: 5. The CDR3 is CASSSLTGQKLFF. The CDR3 DNA sequence: TGTGCCAGCAGTTCTCTGACAGGGCAAAAACTGTTTTTT.

CDR3 loop: CASSTSGRPGYTQYF. CDR3 coding DNA: TGTGCCAGCAGTACCAGCGGGAGGCCGGGTTATACGCAGTATTTT. J is TRBJ2-3 and V is TRBV28, with 9 positions matching TRBD2. Germline lookup yields CDR1 MDHEN and CDR2 SYDVKM. This CDR3 contains 15 residues. V trimming: 5 bases; J trimming: 7 bases; junction bases outside the gene matches: 10.

The genes are TRBV18 and TRBJ1-2; no definite D call. In germline, CDR1 is KGHSH, CDR2 LQKENI. The V gene lost 3 bases and the J gene lost 0 bases, with 8 bases spanning the gap. The CDR3 spans 14 residues. The CDR3 loop is CASSPDFANYGYTF. The CDR3 nucleotides read TGTGCCAGCTCACCGGATTTCGCTAACTATGGCTACACCTTC.

The rearrangement uses TRBV27 and TRBJ2-7; D is unclear. The V gene's germline CDR1 is MNHEY and CDR2 SMNVEV (reference sequence). V lost 6 bases and J lost 0, with 12 bases in between. The CDR3 consists of 14 residues. The CDR3 sequence is CASRFSRTSYEQYF. The DNA of the CDR3 is TGTGCCAGCAGGTTCTCCCGAACCTCCTACGAGCAGTACTTC.

The chain couples TRBV7-9 to TRBJ1-2; maybe TRBD1 (5 bases). Germline CDR1 and CDR2: SEHNR and FQNEAQ (reference sequence). Trimming stripped 1 base from V and 7 bases from J, with 19 bases between. There are 16 residues in the CDR3. CDR3 loop: CASSLGLDGGASGYTF. The CDR3 nucleotides read TGTGCCAGCAGCTTAGGCCTGGACGGAGGGGCCAGTGGCTACACCTTC.

The V call is TRBV6-6, the J call TRBJ2-7; either TRBD1 or TRBD2 may fit D (5 bases each). Per germline, CDR1 MNHNY and CDR2 SVGAGI (reference sequence). Trimming took off 1 base at V and 3 bases at J, with 13 bases between the two ends. There are 15 residues in the CDR3. The CDR3 DNA sequence: TGTGCCAGCAGTTACTACGTGGGGGAGTTCTACGAGCAGTACTTC. Protein product: CASSYYVGEFYEQYF.

The V and J genes are TRBV21-1 and TRBJ2-5; no DNA check was done on the table's D call, TRBD1. The J call may be mistaken, given a closer DNA end match to TRBJ2-7. TRBV21-1 is flagged as a pseudogene. CDR3 size: 15 residues. CDR3 nucleotides: TGTGCAGCAGCAAAGCAGGGGTACCTACCCTACGAGCAGTACTTC. It yields the protein CAAAKQGYLPYEQYF.

V usage is TRBV27 and J usage is TRBJ2-5; D might be TRBD2 (6 bases). V lost 6 bases and J lost 2, with 10 bases in between. From germline, CDR1 is MNHEY and CDR2 SMNVEV (reference sequence). The CDR3 is made up of 13 amino acids. CDR3 DNA sequence: TGTGCCAGCAGGCCCCGGGGGCAAGAGACCCAGTACTTC. As protein: CASRPRGQETQYF.

In DNA form, the CDR3 reads TGTGCCAGCAGTTATGGGGGAACGAAAAATACGCAGTATTTT. Encoded protein: CASSYGGTKNTQYF. The chain has TRBV28 and TRBJ2-3; either TRBD1 or TRBD2 may fit D (5 bases each). Germline lookup yields CDR1 MDHEN and CDR2 SYDVKM. V dropped 4 bases and J dropped 7 bases, with 15 bases sitting between them. The CDR3 is 14 residues long.